This TCR beta chain derives from a study of sequential checkpoint blockade in melanoma. Treatment in this sample: randomized to nivolumab then ipilimumab (arm A) or the reverse (arm B). DNA-damaging chemotherapy had not been given to any patient beforehand. Live CD3+CD8+ CD19− CD56− cells were sorted from PBMCs. CDR1 is ENHRY and CDR2 is SYGVKD in the germline V gene. CDR3 size: 16 residues. J lost 3 bases, V lost 5 bases, and 9 bases had no gene match. Assay: immunoSEQ multiplex PCR; the TCRdb copy retains only in-frame clones and omits some. The table lists more than 15,000 clones, about 92% of them singletons.

The sequencing used CD8+ T cells sorted from blood (inferred from file names), collected from a patient given nivolumab and ipilimumab in sequence. The sequence was collected from a human donor with melanoma. The chain carries TRBV10-3 and TRBJ1-3; 8 bases match TRBD1. The DNA for the CDR3 is TGTGCCATCAGTTCCAAGGCAGGGGGCAATGGAAACACCATATATTTT. Residues: CAISSKAGGNGNTIYF.